This entry concerns a single T cell receptor beta chain. Antigen unknown. An end of the junction does not agree with germline; a read error may underlie this. A universal primer site was added by template switching, and unique molecular identifiers were carried by the cDNA. TCRdb re-analysed the 5' RACE reads in MiXCR, keeping a single row per CDR3 protein. Among approximately 1.8 million distinct CDR3 sequences, around 33% were seen once, and the ten largest hold over 0.25%. Per the germline V gene, CDR1 is DFQATT and CDR2 is SNEGSKA (reference sequence). The CDR3 covers 13 residues. This entry comes from a study of identical twins. Study conclusions and caveats: The abundant beta clonotypes from cord blood had fewer insertions, and memory repertoires had none of this.

Sequencing was carried out using cord blood. This TCR derives from a newborn girl in good health. The chain carries TRBV20-1 and TRBJ2-7, with D maybe TRBD2 (6 bases). This chain's CDR3 is CSARDTSSHEQYF. As DNA, the CDR3 is TGCAGTGCTAGAGATACTAGCTCCCACGAGCAGTACTTC.